This TCR beta chain was captured by sequencing in a study of cytomegalovirus exposure and HLA in healthy donors. Study observations and caveats: V- and J-gene trimming in TCR beta was tied to a missense DCLRE1C variant by an analysis performed later. HLA alleles showed associations with 15,000 to 20,000 TCR beta sequences in a later analysis, at a 0.05 false discovery rate.

The germline V gene encodes CDR1 SGHAT and CDR2 FQNNGV. This CDR3 region has 15 residues. The ends were cut back, 6 bases at V and 6 bases at J, with 17 bases in the middle. The primer mix had 60 Vbeta and 13 Jbeta primers. The repertoire was sequenced with immunoSEQ multiplex PCR; TCRdb's copy has only in-frame clones and lacks some. In the table there are about 120,000 clones, roughly 80% of which are singletons. Regarding donors, all were healthy bone marrow donors. Note on this clone: What it binds is unknown.

This TCR was sampled from a man in his late teens or twenties in good health and CMV-seropositive. Sequenced: PBMCs. The V call is TRBV11-2, the J call TRBJ2-2, with D possibly being TRBD2 (6 bases). The CDR3 loop is CASSQKALAPGELFF. The CDR3 bases are TGTGCCAGCAGTCAAAAGGCACTAGCTCCCGGGGAGCTGTTTTTT. Based on the CDR3 plus reference TRBV11-2 and TRBJ2-2, the full variable domain is EAGVAQSPRYKIIEKRQSVAFWCNPISGHATLYWYQQILGQGPKLLIQFQNNGVVDDSQLPKDRFSAERLKGVDSTLKIQPAKLEDSAVYLCASSQKALAPGELFFGEGSRLTVL.